What follows describes a single TCR beta chain. Its antigen is currently unknown. Deletions cut 8 bases from V and 3 bases from J, with 20 bases between. Germline V gives CDR1 GTSNPN, CDR2 SVGIG (reference sequence). The CDR3 contains 14 residues. This sample was taken from a study of beta chain features in type 1 diabetes. Study-level points and caveats: Researchers could not determine here whether HLA type influences TCRB rearrangement. In every one of the four CD4+ subsets, TCRB CDR3s were moderately but significantly shorter in Type 1 diabetes patients.

The entirety of the isolated RNA underwent reverse transcription, so expressed TCRB transcripts were sequenced. Average reads for naive, central memory and regulatory T cell samples were about 3.57 million. Assay: immunoSEQ multiplex PCR; the TCRdb copy retains only in-frame clones and omits some. The sample records more than 150,000 clones, 7% to 9.5% being singletons. The sequencing sample was made of central memory CD4+ T cells from blood. This receptor was taken from a woman aged 30 to 39 with type 1 diabetes. The gene calls are TRBV30 and TRBJ2-7; TRBD2 might be the D (6 bases). The CDR3 DNA reads as TGTGCCCGATCCCGTGGGGGGACCTACTACGAGCAGTACTTC. Encoded protein: CARSRGGTYYEQYF.